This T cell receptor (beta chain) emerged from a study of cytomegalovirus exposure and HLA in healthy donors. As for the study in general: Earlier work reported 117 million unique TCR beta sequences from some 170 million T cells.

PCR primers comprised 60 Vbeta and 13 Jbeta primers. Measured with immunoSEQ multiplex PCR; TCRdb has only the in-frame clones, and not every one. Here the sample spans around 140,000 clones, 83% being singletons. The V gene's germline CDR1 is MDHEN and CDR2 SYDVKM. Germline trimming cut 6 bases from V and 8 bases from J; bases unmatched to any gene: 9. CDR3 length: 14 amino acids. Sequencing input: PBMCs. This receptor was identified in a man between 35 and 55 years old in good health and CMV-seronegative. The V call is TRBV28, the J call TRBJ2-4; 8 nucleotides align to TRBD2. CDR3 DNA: TGTGCCAGCAGCGCCCGGACTAGCAGGTACATTCAGTACTTC. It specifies CASSARTSRYIQYF.